The present entry profiles one T cell receptor beta chain with its context. The sample originates from a study of blood T cell repertoires in COVID-19. In the study overall: Italy, Spain and the United States were the sources of the convalescent and acute COVID-19 samples. T cells, B-cell-depleted T cells, or PBMCs provided the cDNA or gDNA that served as material.

Authors' analysis steps: It was from reference gene primer amplification that nucleated cell counts were estimated. Produced via immunoSEQ multiplex PCR; TCRdb's table is partial and in-frame only. V, J and clone size are taken as reported in that table, and D and trimming were inferred from the DNA itself. Of some 200,000 clones listed, around 80% were seen once; the top ten hold approximately 14%. The clonotype originates from a young man with active or convalescent COVID-19. The sequencing sample was made of peripheral blood.

The CDR3 loop reads CATSDRTGTGTEEQYF. CDR3 bases: TGTGCCACCAGTGACCGGACCGGGACAGGGACGGAAGAGCAGTACTTC. J is TRBJ2-7 and V is TRBV24-1; TRBD1 matches at 9 bases. CDR3 size: 16 residues. The ends lost 4 bases at V and 7 bases at J; junction bases unmatched: 13. In germline, CDR1 is KGHDR, CDR2 SFDVKD.